A selection of T cell receptor beta chains follows, all from one sample in a study of vaccination effects on CD4 cells after COVID-19. Their cognate antigens are unknown. Clones were read by immunoSEQ multiplex PCR, and TCRdb kept only the in-frame ones, dropping some. The sample lists 45,000 to 70,000 clones, more than 65% occurring once. This sample comprised CD4+ T cells from PBMCs cultured with HIV peptides, obtained before COVID-19 vaccination. The receptors stem from a human donor who had a prior SARS-CoV-2 infection. Both conserved end residues are part of each CDR3. The D gene is left open where the match is weak. Clone size is shown for a subset of rows, as once, few, many or a class of expanded clone.

j_gene: TRBJ2-3
d_gene: TRBD2
abundance: few
v_gene: TRBV2
CDR3nt: TGTGCCAGCAGGGAACTGACTAGCGTGGGCCTCGGTACGCAGTATTTT
CDR3aa: CASRELTSVGLGTQYF

j_gene: TRBJ2-1
d_gene: TRBD2
abundance: .
v_gene: TRBV5-1
CDR3nt: TGCGCCAGCAGCTTGCGGGAGGGAAACTCCTACAATGAGCAGTTCTTC
CDR3aa: CASSLREGNSYNEQFF

j_gene: TRBJ1-4
d_gene: TRBD1
abundance: .
v_gene: TRBV5-4
CDR3nt: TGTGCCAGCAGCCCGGACAGGGGGCTGAGTGAAAAACTGTTTTTT
CDR3aa: CASSPDRGLSEKLFF

j_gene: TRBJ2-1
d_gene: .
abundance: .
v_gene: TRBV9
CDR3nt: TGTGCCAGCAGCGCTCGCCTTCTCAATGAGCAGTTCTTC
CDR3aa: CASSARLLNEQFF

j_gene: TRBJ1-2
d_gene: TRBD1
abundance: .
v_gene: TRBV6-6
CDR3nt: TGTGCCAGCAGAAACCCCGGGACAGGGTCAGGCTACACCTTC
CDR3aa: CASRNPGTGSGYTF

j_gene: TRBJ2-7
d_gene: TRBD1
abundance: .
v_gene: TRBV7-6
CDR3nt: TGTGCCAGCAGCCTCTCCGGGACAGGGATCTACGAGCAGTACTTC
CDR3aa: CASSLSGTGIYEQYF

j_gene: TRBJ1-3
d_gene: .
abundance: .
v_gene: TRBV5-4
CDR3nt: TGTGCCAGCAGCTCCCGGGAGGATTCTGGAAACACCATATATTTT
CDR3aa: CASSSREDSGNTIYF

j_gene: TRBJ2-5
d_gene: TRBD1
abundance: .
v_gene: TRBV5-1
CDR3nt: TGCGCCAGCAGCAGCCGGGACAGGCAGCAAGAGACCCAGTACTTC
CDR3aa: CASSSRDRQQETQYF

j_gene: TRBJ2-6
d_gene: TRBD1
abundance: .
v_gene: TRBV18
CDR3nt: TGTGCCAGCTCACCGACGACAGGGGTTGGGGCCAACGTCCTGACTTTC
CDR3aa: CASSPTTGVGANVLTF

j_gene: TRBJ1-5
d_gene: .
abundance: .
v_gene: TRBV24-1
CDR3nt: TGTGCCACCAGTGGCCTGAATCAGCCCCAGCATTTT
CDR3aa: CATSGLNQPQHF

j_gene: TRBJ2-3
d_gene: TRBD2
abundance: once
v_gene: TRBV2
CDR3nt: TGTGCCAGCAGTGAATTAAGGACTGTCGGGGGGGATACGCAGTATTTT
CDR3aa: CASSELRTVGGDTQYF

j_gene: TRBJ2-2
d_gene: TRBD2
abundance: .
v_gene: TRBV4-3
CDR3nt: TGCGCCAGCAGCCAAGAGGTGGGCGGGAGGGGGCGTGTAACCGGGGAGCTGTTTTTT
CDR3aa: CASSQEVGGRGRVTGELFF

j_gene: TRBJ2-1
d_gene: .
abundance: .
v_gene: TRBV5-1
CDR3nt: TGCGCCAGCAGCAAGGAGAACTCCTACAATGAGCAGTTCTTC
CDR3aa: CASSKENSYNEQFF

j_gene: TRBJ1-2
d_gene: .
abundance: .
v_gene: TRBV12-3/TRBV12-4
CDR3nt: TGTGCCAGCAGTCCGGGATACTATGGCTACACCTTC
CDR3aa: CASSPGYYGYTF

j_gene: TRBJ2-1
d_gene: TRBD1
abundance: .
v_gene: TRBV6-5
CDR3nt: TGTGCCAGCAGCGACAGGGGCCTCTCCTACAATGAGCAGTTCTTC
CDR3aa: CASSDRGLSYNEQFF

j_gene: TRBJ2-6
d_gene: .
abundance: .
v_gene: TRBV5-1
CDR3nt: TGCGCCAGCCGATTGGCCAACGTCCTGACTTTC
CDR3aa: CASRLANVLTF

j_gene: TRBJ1-3
d_gene: .
abundance: once
v_gene: TRBV9
CDR3nt: TGTGCCAGCAGCGTAGCGGCAGGTCGGGGGAACACCATATATTTT
CDR3aa: CASSVAAGRGNTIYF

j_gene: TRBJ2-5
d_gene: TRBD2
abundance: .
v_gene: TRBV5-1
CDR3nt: TGCGCCAGCAGCTCCCTTGGGACTAGCGGACAAGAGACCCAGTACTTC
CDR3aa: CASSSLGTSGQETQYF

j_gene: TRBJ2-1
d_gene: .
abundance: few
v_gene: TRBV2
CDR3nt: TGTGCCAGCAGTCCCCAGGGGAGGGGCAATGAGCAGTTCTTC
CDR3aa: CASSPQGRGNEQFF

j_gene: TRBJ1-3
d_gene: .
abundance: .
v_gene: TRBV11-2
CDR3nt: TGTGCCAGCAGCTTAGCCGGGGTCGGAAACACCATATATTTT
CDR3aa: CASSLAGVGNTIYF